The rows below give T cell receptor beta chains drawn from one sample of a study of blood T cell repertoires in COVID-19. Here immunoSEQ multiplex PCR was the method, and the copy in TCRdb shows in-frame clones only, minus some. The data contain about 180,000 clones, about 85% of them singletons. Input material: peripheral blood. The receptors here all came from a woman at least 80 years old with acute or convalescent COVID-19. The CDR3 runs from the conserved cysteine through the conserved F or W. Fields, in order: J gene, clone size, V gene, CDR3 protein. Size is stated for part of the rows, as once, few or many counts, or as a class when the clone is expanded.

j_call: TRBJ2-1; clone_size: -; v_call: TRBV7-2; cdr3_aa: CASSLLRGIQFF
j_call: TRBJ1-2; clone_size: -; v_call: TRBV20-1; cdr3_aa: CSASSPGDGGYTF
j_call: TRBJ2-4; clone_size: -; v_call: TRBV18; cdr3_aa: CASSPALSSGLAKNIQYF
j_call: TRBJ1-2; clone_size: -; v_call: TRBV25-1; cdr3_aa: CASSEPGEGYGYTF
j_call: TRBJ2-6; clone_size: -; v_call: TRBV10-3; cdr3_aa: CAISHPRDRGSNVLTF
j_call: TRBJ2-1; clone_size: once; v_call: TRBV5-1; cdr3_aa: CASSLEGRDGANEQFF
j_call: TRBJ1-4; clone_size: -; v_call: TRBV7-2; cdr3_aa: CASSPRWGLLGEKLFF
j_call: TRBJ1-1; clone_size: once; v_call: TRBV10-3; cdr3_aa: CAISESRGYEAFF
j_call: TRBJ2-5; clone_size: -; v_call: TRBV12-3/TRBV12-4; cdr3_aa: CASSFAGGETQYF
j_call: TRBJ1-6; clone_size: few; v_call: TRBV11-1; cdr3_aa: CATQPGTANSPLHF
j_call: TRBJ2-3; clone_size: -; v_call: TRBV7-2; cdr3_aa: CASSLSSGTSTDTQYF
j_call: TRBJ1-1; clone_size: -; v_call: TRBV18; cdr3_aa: CASSPGTANTEAFF
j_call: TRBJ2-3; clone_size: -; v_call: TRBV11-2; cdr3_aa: CASSLDGTSLGTQYF
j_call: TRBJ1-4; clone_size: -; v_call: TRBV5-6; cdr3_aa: CASSRQGGNEKLFF
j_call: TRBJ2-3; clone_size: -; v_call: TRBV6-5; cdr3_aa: CASGGRTDTQYF
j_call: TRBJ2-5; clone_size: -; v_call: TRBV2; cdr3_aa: CASRGVRGKLAQYF
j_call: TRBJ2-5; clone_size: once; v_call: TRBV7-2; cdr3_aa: CASSLSAGQTQYF
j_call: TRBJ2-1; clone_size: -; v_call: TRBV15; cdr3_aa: CATASDRAYNEQFF
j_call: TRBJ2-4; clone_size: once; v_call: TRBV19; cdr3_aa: CASSSGTGYEDIQYF
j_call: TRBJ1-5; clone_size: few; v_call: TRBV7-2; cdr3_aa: CASSLVSSNQPQHF
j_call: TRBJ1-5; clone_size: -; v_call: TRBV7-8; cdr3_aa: CASSYRPRDRANQPQHF
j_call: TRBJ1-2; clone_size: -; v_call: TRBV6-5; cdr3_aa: CASSSEALGGYGYTF
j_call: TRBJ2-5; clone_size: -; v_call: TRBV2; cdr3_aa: CASNYLGGPSRETQYF
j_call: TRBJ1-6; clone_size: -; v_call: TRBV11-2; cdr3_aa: CASSLDPLKGTGAGYSPLHF
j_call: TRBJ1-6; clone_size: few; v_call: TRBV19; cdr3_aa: CASSIKGVGVYNSPLHF
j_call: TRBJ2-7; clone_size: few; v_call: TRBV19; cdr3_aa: CASSVSNTGEQYF
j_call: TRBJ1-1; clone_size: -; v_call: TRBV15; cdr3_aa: CATSRGEGRNTEAFF
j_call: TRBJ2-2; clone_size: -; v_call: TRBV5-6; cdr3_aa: CASSLDRGIAGELFF
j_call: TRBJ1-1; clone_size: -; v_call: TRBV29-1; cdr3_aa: CSVPAPDRKNTEAFF
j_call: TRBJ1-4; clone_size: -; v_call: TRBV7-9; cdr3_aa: CASSPGTENEKLFF
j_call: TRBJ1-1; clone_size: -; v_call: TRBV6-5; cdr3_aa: CASSYSRRGGITEAFF
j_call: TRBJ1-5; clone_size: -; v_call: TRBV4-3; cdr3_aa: CASSQDITSYQPQHF
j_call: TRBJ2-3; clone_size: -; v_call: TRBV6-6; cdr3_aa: CASRLGQSLPTDTQYF
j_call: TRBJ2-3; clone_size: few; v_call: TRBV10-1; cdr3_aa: CASSAERDTSTDTQYF
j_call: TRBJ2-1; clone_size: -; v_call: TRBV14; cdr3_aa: CASSRSVYNEQFF
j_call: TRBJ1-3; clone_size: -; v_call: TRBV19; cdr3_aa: CATTGQISGNTIYF
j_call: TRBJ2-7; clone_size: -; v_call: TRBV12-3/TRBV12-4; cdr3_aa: CASSPDREREQYF
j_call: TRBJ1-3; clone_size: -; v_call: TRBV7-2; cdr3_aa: CASVQDISGNTIYF
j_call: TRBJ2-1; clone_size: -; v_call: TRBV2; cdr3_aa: CASTQESGSGNEQFF
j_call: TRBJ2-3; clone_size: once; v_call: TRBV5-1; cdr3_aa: CASSLGVGYSGDTQYF
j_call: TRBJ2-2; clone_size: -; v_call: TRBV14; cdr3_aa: CASSPTSGGAGELFF
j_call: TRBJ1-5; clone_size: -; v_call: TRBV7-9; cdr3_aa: CASSLVGQPQHF
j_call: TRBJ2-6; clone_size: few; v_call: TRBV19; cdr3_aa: CASSTGTGANVLTF
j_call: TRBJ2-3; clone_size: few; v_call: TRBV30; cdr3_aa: CAWAQTSGTDTQYF
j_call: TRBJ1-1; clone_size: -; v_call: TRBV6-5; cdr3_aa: CASGALRNTEAFF
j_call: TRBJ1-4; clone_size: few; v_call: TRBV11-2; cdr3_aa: CASSPRGGQNEKLFF
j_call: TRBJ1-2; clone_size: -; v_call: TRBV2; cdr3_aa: CASSGTGGYGYTF
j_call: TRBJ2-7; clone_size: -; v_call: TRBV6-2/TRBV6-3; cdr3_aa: CASSYGTGAPYEQYF
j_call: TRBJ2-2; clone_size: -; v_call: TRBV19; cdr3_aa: CASSIAGSDTGELFF
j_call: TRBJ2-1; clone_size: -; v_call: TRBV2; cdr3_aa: CASRTSGGYNEQFF
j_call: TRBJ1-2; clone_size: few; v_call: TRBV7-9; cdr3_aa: CASSLGSGYGYTF
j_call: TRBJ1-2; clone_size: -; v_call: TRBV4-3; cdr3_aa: CASSPGQGENYGYTF
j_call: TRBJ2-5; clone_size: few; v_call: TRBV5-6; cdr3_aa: CASSFRAGAPGETQYF
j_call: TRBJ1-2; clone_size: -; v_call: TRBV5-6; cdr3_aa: CASSLGREGFYYGYTF
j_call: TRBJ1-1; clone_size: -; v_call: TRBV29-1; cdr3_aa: CSGDFGQGGAEAFF
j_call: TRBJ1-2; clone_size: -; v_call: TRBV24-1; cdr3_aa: CATKGQGANYGYTF
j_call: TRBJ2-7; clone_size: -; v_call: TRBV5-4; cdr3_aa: CASSSDRGHLF
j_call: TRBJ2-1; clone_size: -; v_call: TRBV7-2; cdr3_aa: CASSLSLAGVGGEQFF
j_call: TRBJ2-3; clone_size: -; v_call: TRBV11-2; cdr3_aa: CASSLGLAGGTDTQYF